The clone carrying this T cell receptor (beta chain) was seen a handful of times. Its antigen is unidentified. This sample is drawn from a study of cytomegalovirus exposure and HLA in healthy donors. Findings and caveats of the study: The study assumed roughly uniform donor sequencing depth for presence/absence analyses. Later analysis reportedly placed an Asian-associated ancestry cluster below the roughly 700-donor mean in N-insertions. Data from an earlier analysis indicated that most TCR beta V segments were productive either about 87% or about 30% of the time.

Amplification used 60 Vbeta primers and 13 Jbeta primers. The table came from immunoSEQ multiplex PCR; TCRdb's copy has only in-frame clones and leaves some out. This sample has about 110,000 clones, with roughly four fifths found just once. This CDR3 region has 13 residues. Looked up from germline, CDR1 is SGHTA and CDR2 is FQGNSA. Trimming removed 4 bases at V and 4 bases at J, with 10 bases between. Sample: PBMCs. The TCR was taken from a woman under 30 in good health and CMV-seronegative. This rearrangement joins TRBV7-2 to TRBJ1-1; D call uncertain. CDR3 DNA: TGTGCCAGCAGCTCCAGGATTAGCACTGAAGCTTTCTTT. This encodes CASSSRISTEAFF.